Listed here are 25 T cell receptor beta chains from one sample, sequenced in a study of metastatic and nonmetastatic thyroid tumors. Ahead of thyroid surgery, no patient had received treatment of any kind. TCRdb reanalyzed the PCR reads with MiXCR. Of about 59,000 clones listed, about 17% are singletons. The sample comprised blood. The receptors here all came from a male donor with papillary thyroid cancer or a benign thyroid nodule (not recorded which). Some clones in this sample may be carry-over from other donors' samples.

This clone appeared many times. The J gene is TRBJ2-1, the V gene TRBV5-6; 8 bases align to TRBD2. CDR3 length: 15 amino acids. Germline CDR1 and CDR2: SGHDT and YYEEEE. V lost 1 base to trimming and J lost 4 bases; unmatched junction nucleotides: 4. The CDR3 spells CASSLLLAEYNEQFF. The CDR3, as DNA: TGTGCCAGCAGCTTGTTACTAGCGGAATACAATGAGCAGTTCTTC.

This clone occurred many times. The chain has TRBV12-3 or TRBV12-4 and TRBJ1-1; the D is unclear. The CDR3 spans 10 residues. Trimming shortened V by 7 bases and J by 6 bases, and 6 bases separated the two germline ends. The CDR3 is CASKSAEAFF. The CDR3 region has the DNA TGTGCCAGCAAATCGGCTGAAGCTTTCTTT.

As regards this clone: One junction end disagrees with the germline gene, perhaps due to a read error. The chain employs TRBV7-8 and TRBJ1-1, with D possibly being TRBD1 (5 bases). The CDR3 totals 15 residues. The germline V gene has CDR1 SGHVS and CDR2 FQNEAQ. CDR3 coding DNA: TGTGCCATCAGCTGGGCGGACATGGGGAACACTGAAGCTTTCTTT. As protein: CAISWADMGNTEAFF.

In this sample, this clone turned up many times. DNA for the CDR3: TGTGCCAGCAGCTTAATCCGCGGGCAGGTCGCCGGGGAGCTGTTTTTT. Amino acid sequence: CASSLIRGQVAGELFF. This rearrangement joins TRBV7-4 to TRBJ2-2; D may be TRBD2 (5 bases). The CDR3 sequence is 16 residues long. V lost 2 bases, J lost 6 bases, and 16 bases lay in between. Looked up from germline, CDR1 is SGHVT and CDR2 is SQSDAQ.

The chain joins TRBV5-1 to TRBJ1-2, with D perhaps TRBD1 (6 bases). V gave up 3 bases and J gave up 4 bases, with 16 bases separating them. Germline V lookup: CDR1 SGHRS, CDR2 YFSETQ. CDR3 length: 15 amino acids. CDR3 sequence (DNA): TGCGCCAGCAGCTCGAGGGGGTTCTCCCCCTATGGCTACACCTTC. Translating gives CASSSRGFSPYGYTF. The variable domain in full, completed from reference TRBV5-1 and TRBJ1-2, reads KAGVTQTPRYLIKTRGQQVTLSCSPISGHRSVSWYQQTPGQGLQFLFEYFSETQRNKGNFPGRFSGRQFSNSRSEMNVSTLELGDSALYLCASSSRGFSPYGYTFGSGTRLTVV.

A few counts support this clone. Possible read error: a much larger clone is one base away. The same CDR3 also results from other DNA sequences found in this sample. The gene calls are TRBV9 and TRBJ2-1; TRBD2 agrees at 15 bases. The CDR3 length is 19 residues. CDR1 and CDR2 (germline): SGDLS, YYNGEE. Trimming took 3 bases from V and 0 from J; bases not matched to a gene: 7. The CDR3 spells CASSEGLAGGFSSYNEQFF. The DNA of the CDR3 is TGTGCCAGCAGCGAGGGACTAGCGGGGGGTTTCAGCTCCTACAATGAGCAGTTCTTC.

DNA of the CDR3: TGTGCCAGCAGGGCGACAGGGGGCTACAATTCACCCCTCCACTTT. Translation gives CASRATGGYNSPLHF. V gene TRBV5-6 combines with J gene TRBJ1-6; 10 bases are a match to TRBD1. CDR1 and CDR2 from the germline V gene are SGHDT and YYEEEE. This CDR3 is 15 amino acids long. J lost 7 bases, V lost 5 bases, and 6 bases had no gene match.

The gene calls are TRBV11-1 and TRBJ2-5; 10 nucleotides align to TRBD2. The CDR3 has 18 residues. V dropped 2 bases and J dropped 3; count of bases not matched to a gene: 12. CDR1 is SGHAT and CDR2 is FQDESV in the germline V gene (reference sequence). The CDR3 is CASSLYSGSTSGEETQYF. The CDR3 DNA is TGTGCCAGCAGCTTATATAGTGGTAGTACTAGCGGGGAAGAGACCCAGTACTTC.

Many counts were recorded for this clone. The gene calls are TRBV18 and TRBJ2-7; 8 nucleotides agree with TRBD1. The CDR3 sequence is 17 residues long. V was pared by 3 bases and J by 0 bases, with 10 bases of the junction left unmatched. Per the germline V gene, CDR1 is KGHSH and CDR2 is LQKENI. The CDR3 is CASSPPVGQVSSYEQYV. The CDR3, as DNA: TGTGCCAGCTCACCTCCGGTGGGACAGGTTAGCTCCTACGAGCAGTACGTC.

This chain joins TRBV10-2 and TRBJ2-1; 8 positions agree with TRBD2. V lost 8 bases and J lost 15; bases outside the gene matches: 12. The CDR3 runs to 12 residues. Germline V lookup: CDR1 WSHSY, CDR2 SAAADI. Here the CDR3 DNA reads TGCGCCAGCTTTGGCGGGAGGAATGATCGGTTCTTC. Translated: CASFGGRNDRFF.

In its sample, this clone was seen many times. The sample holds other DNA sequences that translate to the same CDR3. The chain is built from TRBV6-2 or TRBV6-3 and TRBJ2-7; TRBD2 agrees at 12 bases. Germline CDR1 is MNHEY and CDR2 is SVGEGT. The CDR3 contains 15 residues. The junction had 8 bases not matched to a gene; V was cut back by 6 bases and J by 5 bases. The CDR3 here is CASSNLAGGPDEQYV. CDR3 coding DNA: TGTGCCAGCAGCAACCTAGCGGGAGGGCCCGACGAGCAGTACGTC.

This clone occurred many times. Other DNA sequences in this sample translate to the same CDR3. The chain combines TRBV9 with TRBJ2-3; 8 bases are a match to TRBD2. There are 15 residues in the CDR3. The junction had 6 bases not matched to a gene; V was cut back by 3 bases and J by 3 bases. CDR1 and CDR2 from the germline V gene are SGDLS and YYNGEE. CDR3 DNA: TGTGCCAGCAGCGGTGGGGCTAGCGGGACAGATACGCAGTATTTT. The encoded protein is CASSGGASGTDTQYF.

The chain combines TRBV7-2 with TRBJ1-3; D unresolved. Trimming removed 5 bases from V and 2 bases from J, with 10 bases in between. The CDR3 consists of 14 residues. Germline V lookup: CDR1 SGHTA, CDR2 FQGNSA. The CDR3 here is CASSIPGAGNTIYF. CDR3 DNA sequence: TGTGCCAGCAGCATCCCCGGCGCTGGAAACACCATATATTTT.

This clone was observed once. Possible read error: a much larger clone is one base away. DNA of the CDR3: TGCGCCAGCAGCTTTAAGGTAGGAAAAGAGACCCAGTACTTC. Protein product: CASSFKVGKETQYF. The chain joins TRBV5-1 to TRBJ2-5; no firm D call. The germline CDR1 and CDR2 sequences are SGHRS and YFSETQ. The CDR3 is 14 amino acids. Deletions cut 2 bases from V and 3 bases from J, with 11 bases between.

This clone was picked up one time. A clone one base away is much larger, so this may be a read error. The rearrangement uses TRBV20-1 and TRBJ2-1; 7 bases map to TRBD2. The germline CDR1 and CDR2 sequences are DFQATT and SNEGSKA (reference sequence). Germline trimming cut 7 bases from V and 8 bases from J; bases unmatched to any gene: 8. CDR3 length equals 12 residues. The CDR3 DNA reads as TGCAGTGGCGGGAGCCGGTTAGATGAGCAGTTCTTC. It yields the protein CSGGSRLDEQFF.

Comments on this clone: Here the CDR3 omits its conserved ending phenylalanine or tryptophan, so a read error is the likely source. The CDR3 region is CASSQGLLAGVYNEQFL. The DNA of the CDR3 is TGCGCCAGCAGCCAGGGTCTTTTAGCGGGAGTTTACAATGAGCAGTTCTTA. The chain joins TRBV4-3 to TRBJ2-1; 9 nucleotides match TRBD2. CDR3 length: 17 residues. V lost 3 bases to trimming and J lost 4 bases; unmatched junction nucleotides: 10. Per germline, CDR1 LGHNA and CDR2 YSLEER.

The sample holds many counts of this clone. The rearrangement joins TRBV7-8 to TRBJ2-3, with a weak D call TRBD1 (6 bases). V lost 5 bases to trimming and J lost 4 bases, with 16 bases between them. This CDR3 is 15 amino acids long. Germline assignment: CDR1 SGHVS and CDR2 FQNEAQ. DNA for the CDR3: TGTGCCAGCAGCCATAGGCAGGGGTTTTCAGATACGCAGTATTTT. It yields the protein CASSHRQGFSDTQYF.

The table lists this clone with a few counts. A much larger clone differs by one base, so this may be a read error. This chain uses TRBV20-1 with TRBJ2-1, with 13 nucleotides matching TRBD2. CDR3 length: 14 residues. CDR1 and CDR2 (germline): DFQATT, SNEGSKA (reference sequence). CDR3 region: CMGLAGLSCNEQFF. The CDR3 DNA reads TGCATGGGACTAGCGGGACTTTCCTGCAATGAGCAGTTCTTC.

This clone was counted ten times or more. V is TRBV7-3 and J is TRBJ2-7; TRBD1 matches at 7 bases. After removal of 1 base from V and 4 bases from J, the junction contained 10 bases not matched to a gene. Per germline, CDR1 SGHTA and CDR2 FQGTGA. The CDR3 sequence is 16 residues long. Here the CDR3 reads CASSLNPTGSNYEQYV. Written as DNA, the CDR3 is TGTGCCAGCAGCTTAAACCCGACAGGGAGCAATTACGAGCAGTACGTC.

In this sample, this clone turned up many times. The chain recombines TRBV6-1 with TRBJ2-5; D is unclear. The V and J ends lost 6 bases and 2 bases respectively, with 13 bases between them. Germline V gene data show CDR1 as MNHNS and CDR2 as SASEGT. The CDR3 spans 14 residues. CDR3 sequence: CASSLTQAQETQYF. Here the CDR3 DNA reads TGTGCCAGCAGCCTAACTCAAGCGCAAGAGACCCAGTACTTC.

This clone was detected many times. The genes are TRBV20-1 and TRBJ2-3; 11 bases agree with TRBD2. Per germline, CDR1 DFQATT and CDR2 SNEGSKA (reference sequence). V gave up 6 bases and J gave up 2 bases; unmatched junction bases: 7. The CDR3 runs to 15 residues. CDR3 DNA: TGCAGTGCCAGTGGGACTAGCGGCTCCACAGATACGCAGTATTTT. Translated: CSASGTSGSTDTQYF.

Remarks on this clone: One base away lies a much larger clone, so this may be a sequencing read error. Written as DNA, the CDR3 is TGTGCCAGCTGGAAATACAAGGGACAAAACGGGAGGGCCAGCTACAATGAGCAGTTCTTC. Protein product: CASWKYKGQNGRASYNEQFF. V is TRBV18 and J is TRBJ2-1; TRBD2 aligns across 8 bases. Germline V CDR1 and CDR2: KGHSH, LQKENI. The length of the CDR3 is 20 residues. V lost 7 bases to trimming and J lost 3 bases; unmatched junction nucleotides: 23.

This clone appeared many times. This rearrangement joins TRBV28 to TRBJ2-2; maybe TRBD1 (6 bases). V was shortened by 3 bases and J by 1 base, with 15 bases between the two germline ends. The CDR3 loop spans 17 amino acids. Germline CDR1 reads MDHEN; CDR2 reads SYDVKM. For the CDR3, the DNA is TGTGCCAGCAGTTTTTATAGGCAGGGGCGGAACACCGGGGAGCTGTTTTTT. Translation: CASSFYRQGRNTGELFF.

This clone was recorded at least ten times. This clone may be a read error of a much larger clone one base away. Other nucleotide sequences from this sample produce the same CDR3. The chain links TRBV19 to TRBJ2-2; 8 bases are shared with TRBD1. This CDR3 has 17 residues. CDR1 is LNHDA and CDR2 is SQIVND in the germline V gene (reference sequence). The DNA for the CDR3 is TGTGCCAGCAGTATGGAACGCACAGGGGGTATCACCGGGGAGCTGTTTTTT. Amino acid sequence: CASSMERTGGITGELFF.

Concerning this clone: A read error may produce the germline difference seen at one junction end. The genes are TRBV27 and TRBJ2-2, with a possible D match to TRBD1 (6 bases). Germline-derived CDR1 and CDR2 are MNHEY and SMNVEV (reference sequence). The CDR3 has 17 amino acids. In DNA form, the CDR3 reads TGTGCCAGCAGTTCAACCCGGACAGATATGAACACAGGGGAGCTGTTTTTT. Translating it yields CASSSTRTDMNTGELFF.